This T cell receptor (beta chain) is from a study of cytomegalovirus exposure and HLA in healthy donors. The CDR3 length is 16 residues. Germline V gene sequence: CDR1 SGHDT, CDR2 YYEEEE. The V gene end was trimmed by 2 bases and the J gene end by 4 bases; junction bases not matched to a gene: 8. The primer mix had 60 Vbeta and 13 Jbeta primers. Here immunoSEQ multiplex PCR was the method, and the copy in TCRdb shows in-frame clones only, minus some. The sample yields 250,000 to 350,000 clones, 75% to 90% seen once. This clone was detected only once. The sample consisted of PBMCs. The TCR was taken from a man aged 40-50 years in good health and CMV-seropositive. This chain links TRBV5-6 with TRBJ1-5; the match to TRBD1 covers 8 bases. The DNA for the CDR3 is TGTGCCAGCAGCTTTGCAGGACAGGGTCGGAATCAGCCCCAGCATTTT. Amino acid sequence: CASSFAGQGRNQPQHF.